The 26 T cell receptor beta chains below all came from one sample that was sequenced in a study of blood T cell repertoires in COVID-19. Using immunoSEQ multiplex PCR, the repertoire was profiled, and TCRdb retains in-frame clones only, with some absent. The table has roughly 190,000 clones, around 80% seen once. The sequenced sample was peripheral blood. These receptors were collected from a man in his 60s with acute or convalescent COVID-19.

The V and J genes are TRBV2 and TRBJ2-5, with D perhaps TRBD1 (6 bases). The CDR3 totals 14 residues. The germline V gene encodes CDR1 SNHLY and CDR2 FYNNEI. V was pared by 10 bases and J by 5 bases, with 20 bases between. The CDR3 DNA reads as TGTGCCACATCGCAACAGGGATTTGGGGAGACCCAGTACTTC. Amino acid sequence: CATSQQGFGETQYF.

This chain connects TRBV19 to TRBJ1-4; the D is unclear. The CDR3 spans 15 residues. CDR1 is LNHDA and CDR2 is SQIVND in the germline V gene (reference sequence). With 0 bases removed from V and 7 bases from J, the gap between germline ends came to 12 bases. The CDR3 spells CASSIDVTVAEKLFF. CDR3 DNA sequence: TGTGCCAGTAGTATAGATGTAACAGTTGCTGAAAAACTGTTTTTT.

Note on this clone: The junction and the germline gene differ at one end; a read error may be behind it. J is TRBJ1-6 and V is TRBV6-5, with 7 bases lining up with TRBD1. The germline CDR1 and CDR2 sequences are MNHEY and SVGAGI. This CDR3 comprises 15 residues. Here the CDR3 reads CASNPTGRGISSLHF. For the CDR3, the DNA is TGTGCCAGCAATCCGACAGGCAGGGGGATTTCATCCCTCCACTTT.

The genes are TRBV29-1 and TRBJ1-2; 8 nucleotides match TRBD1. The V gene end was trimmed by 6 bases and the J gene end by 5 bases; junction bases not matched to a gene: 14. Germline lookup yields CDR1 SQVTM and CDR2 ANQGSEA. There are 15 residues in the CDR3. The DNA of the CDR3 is TGCAGCGTAGCGGACAGGGCCCCTATACGGTATGGCTACACCTTC. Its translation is CSVADRAPIRYGYTF.

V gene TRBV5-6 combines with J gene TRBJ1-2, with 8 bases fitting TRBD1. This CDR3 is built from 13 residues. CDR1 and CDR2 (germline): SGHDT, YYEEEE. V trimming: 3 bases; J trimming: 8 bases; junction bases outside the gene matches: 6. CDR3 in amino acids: CASSSRGRRGYTF. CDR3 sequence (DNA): TGTGCCAGCAGCTCCAGGGGGCGACGGGGCTACACCTTC.

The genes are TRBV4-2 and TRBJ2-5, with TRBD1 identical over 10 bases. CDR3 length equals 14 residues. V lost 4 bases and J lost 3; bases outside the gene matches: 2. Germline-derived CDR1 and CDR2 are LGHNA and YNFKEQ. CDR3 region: CASSRGTGEETQYF. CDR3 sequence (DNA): TGTGCCAGCAGCCGGGGGACAGGGGAAGAGACCCAGTACTTC.

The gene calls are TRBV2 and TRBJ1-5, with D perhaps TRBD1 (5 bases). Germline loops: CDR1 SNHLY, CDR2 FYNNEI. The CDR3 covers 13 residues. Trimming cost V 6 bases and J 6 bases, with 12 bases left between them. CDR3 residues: CASSPRGVQPQHF. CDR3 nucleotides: TGTGCCAGCAGCCCACGGGGGGTTCAGCCCCAGCATTTT. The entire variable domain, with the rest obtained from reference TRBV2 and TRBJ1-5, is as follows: EPEVTQTPSHQVTQMGQEVILRCVPISNHLYFYWYRQILGQKVEFLVSFYNNEISEKSEIFDDQFSVERPDGSNFTLKIRSTKLEDSAMYFCASSPRGVQPQHFGDGTRLSIL.

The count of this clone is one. This CDR3 is CASSSGQGFNQPQHF. The CDR3 coding sequence is TGTGCCAGTAGTAGTGGACAGGGGTTCAATCAGCCCCAGCATTTT. The chain has TRBV19 and TRBJ1-5; 9 positions agree with TRBD1. Germline V gene lookup returns CDR1 LNHDA and CDR2 SQIVND (reference sequence). This CDR3 has 15 residues. Trimming removed 4 bases from V and 3 bases from J; junction bases left unmatched: 4.

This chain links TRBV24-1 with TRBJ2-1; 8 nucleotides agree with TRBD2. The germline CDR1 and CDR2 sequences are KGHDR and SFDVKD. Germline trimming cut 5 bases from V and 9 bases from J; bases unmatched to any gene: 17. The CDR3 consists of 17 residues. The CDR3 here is CATSAVNGRAEGSEQFF. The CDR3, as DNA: TGTGCCACCAGTGCCGTGAACGGGAGGGCGGAAGGTAGTGAGCAGTTCTTC.

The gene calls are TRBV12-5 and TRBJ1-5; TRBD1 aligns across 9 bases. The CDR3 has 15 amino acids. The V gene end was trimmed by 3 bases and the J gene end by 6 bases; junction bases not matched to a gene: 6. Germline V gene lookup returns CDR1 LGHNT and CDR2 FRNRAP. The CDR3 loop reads CASGFGGQGSQPQHF. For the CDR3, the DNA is TGTGCTAGTGGTTTCGGGGGACAGGGAAGTCAGCCCCAGCATTTT. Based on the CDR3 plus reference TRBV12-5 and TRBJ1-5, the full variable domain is DARVTQTPRHKVTEMGQEVTMRCQPILGHNTVFWYRQTMMQGLELLAYFRNRAPLDDSGMPKDRFSAEMPDATLATLKIQPSEPRDSAVYFCASGFGGQGSQPQHFGDGTRLSIL.

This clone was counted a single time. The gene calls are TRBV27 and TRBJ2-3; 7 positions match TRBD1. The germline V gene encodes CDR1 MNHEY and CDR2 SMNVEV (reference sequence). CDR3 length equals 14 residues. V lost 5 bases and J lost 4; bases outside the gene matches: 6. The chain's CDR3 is CASSTRQGSDTQYF. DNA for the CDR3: TGTGCCAGCAGTACGAGACAGGGCTCAGATACGCAGTATTTT.

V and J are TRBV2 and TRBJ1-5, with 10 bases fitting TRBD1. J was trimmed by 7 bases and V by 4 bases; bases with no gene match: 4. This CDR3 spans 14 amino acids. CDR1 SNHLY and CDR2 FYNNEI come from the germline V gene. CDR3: CASSATGGLQPQHF. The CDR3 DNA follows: TGTGCCAGCAGTGCGACAGGGGGCTTGCAGCCCCAGCATTTT. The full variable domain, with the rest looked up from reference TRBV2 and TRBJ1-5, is EPEVTQTPSHQVTQMGQEVILRCVPISNHLYFYWYRQILGQKVEFLVSFYNNEISEKSEIFDDQFSVERPDGSNFTLKIRSTKLEDSAMYFCASSATGGLQPQHFGDGTRLSIL.

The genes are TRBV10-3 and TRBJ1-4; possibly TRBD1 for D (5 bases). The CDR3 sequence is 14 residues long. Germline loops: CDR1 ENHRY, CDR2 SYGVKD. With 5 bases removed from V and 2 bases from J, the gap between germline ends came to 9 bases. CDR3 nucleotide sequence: TGTGCCATCAGTCCCGGGGGGACTAATGAAAAACTGTTTTTT. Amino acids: CAISPGGTNEKLFF.

The CDR3 spells CASSGGTGDFSGNTIYF. The CDR3 DNA is TGCGCCAGCAGCGGGGGGACAGGGGACTTCTCTGGAAACACCATATATTTT. This sequence joins TRBV5-1 and TRBJ1-3; 10 bases align to TRBD1. The germline V gene has CDR1 SGHRS and CDR2 YFSETQ. The CDR3 totals 17 residues. V trimming: 4 bases; J trimming: 0 bases; junction bases outside the gene matches: 7.

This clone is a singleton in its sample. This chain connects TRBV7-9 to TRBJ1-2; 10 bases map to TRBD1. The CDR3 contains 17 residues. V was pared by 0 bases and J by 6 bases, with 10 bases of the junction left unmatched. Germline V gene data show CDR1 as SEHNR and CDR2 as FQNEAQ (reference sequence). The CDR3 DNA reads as TGTGCCAGCAGCTTAGCGCGAAGGGACAGGGGAGTCCATGGCTACACCTTC. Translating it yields CASSLARRDRGVHGYTF.

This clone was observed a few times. The chain's CDR3 is CASSLTGDTEAFF. The CDR3 DNA reads TGTGCCAGCAGCCTAACAGGGGACACTGAAGCTTTCTTT. The chain recombines TRBV11-2 with TRBJ1-1, with 7 bases fitting TRBD1. J was trimmed by 3 bases and V by 5 bases; bases with no gene match: 3. The CDR3 totals 13 residues. Germline CDR1 SGHAT, CDR2 FQNNGV.

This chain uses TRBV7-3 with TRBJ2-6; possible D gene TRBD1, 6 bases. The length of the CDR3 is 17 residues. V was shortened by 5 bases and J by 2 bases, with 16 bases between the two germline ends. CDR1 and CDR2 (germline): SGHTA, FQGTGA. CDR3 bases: TGTGCCAGCAGCGCCTCACAGGGCAGGGCTGGGGCCAACGTCCTGACTTTC. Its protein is CASSASQGRAGANVLTF.

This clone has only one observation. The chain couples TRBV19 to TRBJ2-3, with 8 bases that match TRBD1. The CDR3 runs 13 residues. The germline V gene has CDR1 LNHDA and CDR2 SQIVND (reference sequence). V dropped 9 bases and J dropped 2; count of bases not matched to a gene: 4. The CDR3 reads CARRTGNTDTQYF. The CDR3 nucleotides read TGTGCCAGACGGACAGGGAACACAGATACGCAGTATTTT.

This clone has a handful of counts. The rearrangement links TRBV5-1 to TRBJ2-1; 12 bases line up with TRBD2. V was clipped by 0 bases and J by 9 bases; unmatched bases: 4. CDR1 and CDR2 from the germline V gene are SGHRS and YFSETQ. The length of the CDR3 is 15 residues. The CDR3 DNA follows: TGCGCCAGCAGCTTGGGGACTAGCGGGATCGGTGAGCAGTTCTTC. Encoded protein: CASSLGTSGIGEQFF.

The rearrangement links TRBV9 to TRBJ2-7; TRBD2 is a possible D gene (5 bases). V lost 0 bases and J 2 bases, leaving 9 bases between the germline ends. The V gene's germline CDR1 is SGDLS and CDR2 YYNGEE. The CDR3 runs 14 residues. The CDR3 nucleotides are TGTGCCAGCAGCGTAGGGCTAGCAGCCTACGAGCAGTACTTC. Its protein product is CASSVGLAAYEQYF.

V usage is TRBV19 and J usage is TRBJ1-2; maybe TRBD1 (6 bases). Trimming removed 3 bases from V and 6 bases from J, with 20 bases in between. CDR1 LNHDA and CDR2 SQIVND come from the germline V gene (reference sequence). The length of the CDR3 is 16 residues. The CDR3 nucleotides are TGTGCCAGTAGTATTTGGGCGTCGGGGGGGCCCAATGGCTACACCTTC. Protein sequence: CASSIWASGGPNGYTF.

The CDR3 DNA sequence: TGCGCCAGCAGTCCGACAAGCAATCAGCCCCAGCATTTT. Amino acids: CASSPTSNQPQHF. This rearrangement joins TRBV10-2 to TRBJ1-5; the D is unclear. Germline CDR1 WSHSY, CDR2 SAAADI. Trimming left V 5 bases short and J 1 base short, with 6 bases between. CDR3 length: 13 residues.

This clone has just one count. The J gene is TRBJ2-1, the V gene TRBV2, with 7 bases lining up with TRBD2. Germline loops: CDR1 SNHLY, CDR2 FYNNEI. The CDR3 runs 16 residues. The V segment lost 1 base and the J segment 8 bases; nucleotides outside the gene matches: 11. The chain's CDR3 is CASSEGTSAPWYEQFF. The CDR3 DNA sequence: TGTGCCAGCAGTGAAGGAACTAGCGCCCCTTGGTATGAGCAGTTCTTC.

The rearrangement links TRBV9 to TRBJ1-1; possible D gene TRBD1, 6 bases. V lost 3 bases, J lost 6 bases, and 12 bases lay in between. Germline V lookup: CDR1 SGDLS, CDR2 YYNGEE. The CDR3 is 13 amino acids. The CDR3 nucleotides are TGTGCCAGCAGCGCCTCTAACAGGGCTGAAGCTTTCTTT. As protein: CASSASNRAEAFF.

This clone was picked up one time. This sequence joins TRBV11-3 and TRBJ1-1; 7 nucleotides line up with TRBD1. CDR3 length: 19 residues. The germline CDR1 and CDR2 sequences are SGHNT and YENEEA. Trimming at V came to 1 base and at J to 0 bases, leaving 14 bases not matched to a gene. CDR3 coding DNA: TGTGCCAGCAGCTTAGCCGCCGGGACAGCTTTTCACATGAACACTGAAGCTTTCTTT. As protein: CASSLAAGTAFHMNTEAFF.

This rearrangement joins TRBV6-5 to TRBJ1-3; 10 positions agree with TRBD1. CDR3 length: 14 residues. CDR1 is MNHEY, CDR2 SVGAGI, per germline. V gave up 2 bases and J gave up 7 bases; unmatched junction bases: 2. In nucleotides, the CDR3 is TGTGCCAGCAGTTACCTGGGACAGGGGAACACCATATATTTT. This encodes CASSYLGQGNTIYF.